These T cell receptor beta chains were read from a single sample in a study of blood T cell repertoires in COVID-19. The method was immunoSEQ multiplex PCR; TCRdb's version includes in-frame clones alone and lacks a portion of them. The sample has fewer than 200,000 clones, about 85% seen once. The sequenced sample was peripheral blood. The receptors stem from a man in his sixties who had recovered from COVID-19. Both conserved end residues are part of each CDR3. The D gene is left open where the match is weak. Size is omitted from some rows. Given values are once, few, many or a class for expanded clones.

J gene | D gene | V gene | clone size | CDR3 DNA | CDR3 protein
TRBJ2-5 | TRBD2 | TRBV5-1 | . | TGCGCCAGCAGCTTGGGACGAAGGCCTAGCGGTAACCGAGGGGAGACCCAGTACTTC | CASSLGRRPSGNRGETQYF
TRBJ2-1 | TRBD1 | TRBV7-8 | . | TGTGCCAGCAGCATTCAGCCAGGGGGAACGCAGTTCTTC | CASSIQPGGTQFF
TRBJ2-3 | . | TRBV11-1 | . | TGTGCCAGTACGGCCGGGAACGAAGATACGCAGTATTTT | CASTAGNEDTQYF
TRBJ2-1 | . | TRBV6-2/TRBV6-3 | . | TGTGCCAGCAGCTATCAGTACAATGAGCAGTTCTTC | CASSYQYNEQFF
TRBJ1-2 | . | TRBV6-2/TRBV6-3 | . | TGTGCCAGCAGTCGGGGGGACGCTGGCACCTTC | CASSRGDAGTF
TRBJ1-1 | TRBD1 | TRBV7-6 | once | TGTGCCAGCAGCTTAAGTCAGGGGGCAAGGAAGGGGAACACTGAAGCTTTCTTT | CASSLSQGARKGNTEAFF
TRBJ1-2 | . | TRBV24-1 | . | TGTGCCACAAGCCAGGGGTCCCATGGCTACACCTTC | CATSQGSHGYTF
TRBJ1-4 | . | TRBV3-1/TRBV3-2 | . | TGTGCCAGCAGCCAAGTTTTTGGGGACTTTAATGAAAAACTGTTTTTT | CASSQVFGDFNEKLFF
TRBJ1-3 | TRBD1 | TRBV4-3 | . | TGCGCCAGCAGGACCTCAGATCCGGGACAGGGGGCCTTCGGAAACACCATATATTTT | CASRTSDPGQGAFGNTIYF
TRBJ2-7 | . | TRBV2 | . | TGTGCCAGCGGCGATTCAGGGGTAAGGGAGTACGAGCAGTACTTC | CASGDSGVREYEQYF
TRBJ2-2 | TRBD2 | TRBV7-8 | once | TGTGCCAGCAGCTTAGTCACTGCGGGGGGGCCGGCCGGGGAGCTGTTTTTT | CASSLVTAGGPAGELFF
TRBJ1-5 | . | TRBV5-5 | . | TGTGCCAGCAGCCTCCCGGGTGGAGGTCAGCCCCAGCATTTT | CASSLPGGGQPQHF
TRBJ1-1 | . | TRBV7-8 | few | TGTGCCAGCAGCTTAGACCAGACGGGGAACACTGAAGCTTTCTTT | CASSLDQTGNTEAFF
TRBJ1-1 | TRBD1 | TRBV2 | . | TGTGCCAGCAGTGAAACCGGGACAGGGACTTCGGAAGCTTTCTTT | CASSETGTGTSEAFF
TRBJ1-2 | . | TRBV7-9 | . | TGTGCCAGCAGCTCGGTAACAGCTCACTATGGCTACACCTTC | CASSSVTAHYGYTF
TRBJ1-2 | . | TRBV19 | . | TGTGCCAGCGCTGAGGGGGACAACTATGGCTACACCTTC | CASAEGDNYGYTF
TRBJ1-2 | TRBD1 | TRBV3-1/TRBV3-2 | . | TGTGCCAGCAGCCTAAACGGACAGGGGGTTTCTGGCTACACCTTC | CASSLNGQGVSGYTF
TRBJ1-2 | . | TRBV30 | few | TGTGCCTGGAGCCCAGGGGAACCTAACTATGGCTACACCTTC | CAWSPGEPNYGYTF
TRBJ2-7 | . | TRBV10-3 | medium-sized | TGTGCCATCAGTGAGTGTTTATTGCGTTTTCGTCAGGGCACCTACGAGCAGTACTTC | CAISECLLRFRQGTYEQYF
TRBJ2-1 | TRBD1 | TRBV5-4 | . | TGTGCCAGCAGCTTGGGACAGGGGCGCTCCTACAATGAGCAGTTCTTC | CASSLGQGRSYNEQFF
TRBJ1-1 | . | TRBV18 | . | TGTGCCAGCTCACAAGCGGGCGGGAACACTGAAGCTTTCTTT | CASSQAGGNTEAFF
TRBJ2-7 | TRBD2 | TRBV27 | . | TGTGCCAGCAGTTCCGAGGGTAGCGGGGGGCCTTCCTACGAGCAGTACTTC | CASSSEGSGGPSYEQYF
TRBJ2-1 | TRBD2 | TRBV13 | . | TGTGCCAGCAGCCCGCTGACTAGCGGGGCAAATGAGCAGTTCTTC | CASSPLTSGANEQFF
TRBJ1-5 | TRBD1 | TRBV30 | few | TGTGCCTGGAGTTACAGGGGAAATCAGCCCCAGCATTTT | CAWSYRGNQPQHF
TRBJ1-4 | TRBD1 | TRBV19 | . | TGTGCCAGTAGTCCCGAAGGGGGCTGGGAAAAACTGTTTTTT | CASSPEGGWEKLFF
TRBJ2-1 | . | TRBV9 | . | TGTGCCAGCAGCGTAGGATCGGGAGCCTGGAGGAGTGAGCAGTTCTTC | CASSVGSGAWRSEQFF
TRBJ2-1 | . | TRBV4-1 | . | TGCGCCAGCAGCCATCTCTTCGGGGGGCCCCTCTCCTACAATGAGCAGTTCTTC | CASSHLFGGPLSYNEQFF
TRBJ2-3 | . | TRBV10-3 | . | TGTGCCATCAGTGAGGGGTTGGAGGGAATTTACACAGATACGCAGTATTTT | CAISEGLEGIYTDTQYF
TRBJ2-5 | TRBD1 | TRBV6-5 | . | TGTGCCAGCAGTTACTCGGACAGGCAAGAGACCCAGTACTTC | CASSYSDRQETQYF
TRBJ2-7 | TRBD1 | TRBV11-2 | . | TGTGCCAGCAGCTTACAGGGGGCGGAGCAGTACTTC | CASSLQGAEQYF
TRBJ1-2 | TRBD1 | TRBV5-8 | . | TGTGCCAGCAGCTTGTCGGCCTGGGGGGACAGGGTTTCACCGGAAGGCTACACCTTC | CASSLSAWGDRVSPEGYTF
TRBJ1-1 | TRBD1 | TRBV18 | . | TGTGCCAGCTCAACAGGGGAAGTCACTGAAGCTTTCTTT | CASSTGEVTEAFF